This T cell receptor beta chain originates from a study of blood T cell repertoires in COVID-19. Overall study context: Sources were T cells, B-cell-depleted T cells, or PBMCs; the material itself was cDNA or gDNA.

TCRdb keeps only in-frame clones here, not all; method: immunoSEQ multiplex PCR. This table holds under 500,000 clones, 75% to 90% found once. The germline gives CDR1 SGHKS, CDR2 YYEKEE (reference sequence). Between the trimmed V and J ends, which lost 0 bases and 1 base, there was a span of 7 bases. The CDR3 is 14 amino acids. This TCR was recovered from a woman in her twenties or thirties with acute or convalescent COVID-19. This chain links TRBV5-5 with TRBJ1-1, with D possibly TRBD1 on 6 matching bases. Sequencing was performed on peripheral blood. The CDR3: CASSLAGANTEAFF. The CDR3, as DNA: TGTGCCAGCAGCTTGGCAGGGGCGAACACTGAAGCTTTCTTT.